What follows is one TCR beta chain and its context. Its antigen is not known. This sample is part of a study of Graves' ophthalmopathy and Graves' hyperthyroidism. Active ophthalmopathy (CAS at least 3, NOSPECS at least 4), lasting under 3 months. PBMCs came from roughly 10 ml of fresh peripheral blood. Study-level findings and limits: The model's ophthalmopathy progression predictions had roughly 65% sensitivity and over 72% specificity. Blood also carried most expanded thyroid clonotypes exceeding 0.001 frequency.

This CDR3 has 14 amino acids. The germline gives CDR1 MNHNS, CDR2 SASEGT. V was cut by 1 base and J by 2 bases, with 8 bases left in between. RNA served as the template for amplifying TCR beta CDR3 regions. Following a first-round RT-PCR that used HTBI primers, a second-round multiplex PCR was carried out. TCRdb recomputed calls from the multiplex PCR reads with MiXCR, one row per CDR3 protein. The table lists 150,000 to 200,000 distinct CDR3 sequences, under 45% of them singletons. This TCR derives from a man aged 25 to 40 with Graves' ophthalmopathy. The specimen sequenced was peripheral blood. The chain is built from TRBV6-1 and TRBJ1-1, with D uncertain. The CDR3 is CASSEGATNTEAFF. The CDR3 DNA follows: TGTGCCAGCAGTGAAGGAGCTACCAACACTGAAGCTTTCTTT.